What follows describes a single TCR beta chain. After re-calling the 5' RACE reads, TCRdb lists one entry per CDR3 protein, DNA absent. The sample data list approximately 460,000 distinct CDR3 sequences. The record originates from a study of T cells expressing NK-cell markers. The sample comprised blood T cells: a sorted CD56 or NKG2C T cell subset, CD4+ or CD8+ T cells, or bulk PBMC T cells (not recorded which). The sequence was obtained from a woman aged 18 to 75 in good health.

CDR3 region: CASSKPGGTEGNEQFF. The chain recombines TRBV27 with TRBJ2-1; the D gene TCRdb calls, TRBD1, cannot be checked with no DNA. The germline V gene encodes CDR1 MNHEY and CDR2 SMNVEV (reference sequence). The CDR3 consists of 16 residues.